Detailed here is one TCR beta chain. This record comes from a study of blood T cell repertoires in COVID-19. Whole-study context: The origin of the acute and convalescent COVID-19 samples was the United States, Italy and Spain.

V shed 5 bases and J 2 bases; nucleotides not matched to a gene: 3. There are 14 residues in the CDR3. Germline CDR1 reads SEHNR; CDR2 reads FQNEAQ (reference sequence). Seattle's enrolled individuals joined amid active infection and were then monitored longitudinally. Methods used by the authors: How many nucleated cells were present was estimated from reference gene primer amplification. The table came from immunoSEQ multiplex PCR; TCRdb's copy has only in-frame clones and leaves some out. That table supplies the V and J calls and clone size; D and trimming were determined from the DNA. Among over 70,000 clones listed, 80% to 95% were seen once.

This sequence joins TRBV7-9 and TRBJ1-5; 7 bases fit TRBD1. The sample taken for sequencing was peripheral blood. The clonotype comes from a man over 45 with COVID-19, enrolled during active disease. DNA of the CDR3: TGTGCCAGCAGCACAGGGGCTGGCAATCAGCCCCAGCATTTT. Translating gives CASSTGAGNQPQHF. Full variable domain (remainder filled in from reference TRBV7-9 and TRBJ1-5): DTGVSQNPRHKITKRGQNVTFRCDPISEHNRLYWYRQTLGQGPEFLTYFQNEAQLEKSRLLSDRFSAERPKGSFSTLEIQRTEQGDSAMYLCASSTGAGNQPQHFGDGTRLSIL.